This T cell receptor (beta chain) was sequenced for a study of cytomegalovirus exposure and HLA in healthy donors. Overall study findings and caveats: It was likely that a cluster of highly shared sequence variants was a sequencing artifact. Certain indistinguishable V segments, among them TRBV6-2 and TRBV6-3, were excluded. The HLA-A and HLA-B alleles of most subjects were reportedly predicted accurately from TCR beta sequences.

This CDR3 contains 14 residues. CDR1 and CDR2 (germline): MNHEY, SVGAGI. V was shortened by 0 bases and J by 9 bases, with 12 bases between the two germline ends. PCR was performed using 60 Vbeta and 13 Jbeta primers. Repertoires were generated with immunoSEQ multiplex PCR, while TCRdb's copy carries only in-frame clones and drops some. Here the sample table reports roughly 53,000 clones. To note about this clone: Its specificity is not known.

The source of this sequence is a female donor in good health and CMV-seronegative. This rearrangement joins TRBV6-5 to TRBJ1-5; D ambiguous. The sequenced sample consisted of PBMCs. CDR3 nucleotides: TGTGCCAGCAGTTACTCAGGGAGCCGAACGCCCCAGCATTTT. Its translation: CASSYSGSRTPQHF.